Following are 30 T cell receptor beta chains from one sample sequenced in a study of cytomegalovirus exposure and HLA in healthy donors. Use of 60 Vbeta and 13 Jbeta primers characterized the PCR. Data came from immunoSEQ multiplex PCR; TCRdb stores just in-frame clones and leaves some out. Found here are about 130,000 clones, approximately 83% of them singletons; the top ten hold about 3.4%. Sequenced material: PBMCs. These TCRs come from a man between 40 and 49 years old in good health and CMV-seronegative.

This rearrangement joins TRBV7-9 to TRBJ1-4; 8 bases map to TRBD1. This CDR3 region has 19 residues. Germline CDR1 and CDR2: SEHNR and FQNEAQ (reference sequence). With 5 bases clipped from V and 5 bases from J, the junction kept 19 bases outside the gene matches. The CDR3 is CASSGRRDRFRSENEKLFF. The CDR3 region has the DNA TGTGCCAGCAGCGGGCGACGGGACAGGTTTCGTTCGGAGAATGAAAAACTGTTTTTT.

V and J are TRBV4-3 and TRBJ2-7; D is perhaps TRBD1 (5 bases). The V and J ends lost 4 bases and 0 bases respectively, with 10 bases between them. The CDR3 extends over 14 amino acids. Germline V gene sequence: CDR1 LGHNA, CDR2 YSLEER. The CDR3 DNA is TGCGCCAGCAGCCCCCAGACAGACTCCTACGAGCAGTACTTC. As protein: CASSPQTDSYEQYF.

The V gene is TRBV27, the J gene TRBJ2-5; 9 nucleotides align to TRBD2. The trim removed 2 bases at V and 5 bases at J, leaving 6 bases unmatched. The CDR3 length is 15 residues. Germline loops: CDR1 MNHEY, CDR2 SMNVEV (reference sequence). Written as DNA, the CDR3 is TGTGCCAGCAGTTTAGGCGGGAGGGGACGGGAGACCCAGTACTTC. Its translation is CASSLGGRGRETQYF.

The CDR3 loop is CSVDVRGPTDTQYF. The CDR3 nucleotides are TGCAGCGTTGATGTCAGGGGGCCGACAGATACGCAGTATTTT. The V gene is TRBV29-1, the J gene TRBJ2-3; 8 nucleotides line up with TRBD1. J lost 3 bases, V lost 3 bases, and 5 bases had no gene match. This CDR3 region has 14 residues. Looked up from germline, CDR1 is SQVTM and CDR2 is ANQGSEA.

The J gene is TRBJ2-1, the V gene TRBV19; 10 bases are a match to TRBD1. CDR1 LNHDA and CDR2 SQIVND come from the germline V gene (reference sequence). Trimming at V came to 5 bases and at J to 9 bases, leaving 7 bases not matched to a gene. This CDR3 has 14 amino acids. CDR3 sequence: CASSDGQGVIEQFF. CDR3 coding DNA: TGTGCCAGTAGTGACGGACAGGGGGTCATTGAGCAGTTCTTC.

This clone was recorded only once. The genes are TRBV10-3 and TRBJ1-1; D may be TRBD1 (6 bases). Trimming shortened V by 0 bases and J by 2 bases, and 16 bases separated the two germline ends. The V gene's germline CDR1 is ENHRY and CDR2 SYGVKD. The CDR3 loop spans 17 amino acids. The CDR3 region is CAISESGRGQENTEAFF. The CDR3 DNA reads TGTGCCATCAGTGAGTCTGGCAGGGGTCAGGAAAACACTGAAGCTTTCTTT.

The rearrangement joins TRBV19 to TRBJ1-2; perhaps TRBD1 as D (6 bases). The V end lost 5 bases, the J end lost 7 bases, and 11 bases lay between the germline ends. The V gene's germline CDR1 is LNHDA and CDR2 SQIVND (reference sequence). The CDR3 spans 12 residues. The CDR3 DNA reads as TGTGCCAGTAGTGCAGGGGTGGGTGGCTACACCTTC. Its translation is CASSAGVGGYTF.

This clone has a handful of counts. The chain links TRBV19 to TRBJ2-3; 14 bases fit TRBD2. V lost 1 base to trimming and J lost 0 bases; unmatched junction nucleotides: 3. The CDR3 covers 18 residues. Germline V lookup: CDR1 LNHDA, CDR2 SQIVND (reference sequence). The CDR3 protein is CASSIGLAGGPSTDTQYF. The CDR3 region has the DNA TGTGCCAGTAGTATAGGACTAGCGGGGGGGCCTAGCACAGATACGCAGTATTTT.

The rearrangement links TRBV4-1 to TRBJ2-1, with D perhaps TRBD1 (5 bases). The V gene's germline CDR1 is MGHRA and CDR2 YSYEKL. This CDR3 has 12 amino acids. V was clipped by 4 bases and J by 9 bases, with 10 bases between them. The DNA for the CDR3 is TGCGCCAGCAGCCCGTTAGGGGTTGAGCAGTTCTTC. Translating gives CASSPLGVEQFF.

This clone was detected only once. The chain carries TRBV7-2 and TRBJ2-1; D perhaps matches TRBD2 (5 bases). Trimming shortened V by 3 bases and J by 3 bases, and 9 bases separated the two germline ends. CDR1 and CDR2 from the germline V gene are SGHTA and FQGNSA. The CDR3 is 14 residues long. The CDR3 DNA is TGTGCCAGCAGCTTTACTGCGGGCTACAATGAGCAGTTCTTC. This translates into CASSFTAGYNEQFF.

This clone was found once. The chain carries TRBV7-2 and TRBJ1-1; D is unclear. This CDR3 is built from 14 residues. Germline-derived CDR1 and CDR2 are SGHTA and FQGNSA. Trimming cost V 3 bases and J 1 base, with 9 bases left between them. CDR3 coding DNA: TGTGCCAGCAGCTTTACCCCGAGGAACACTGAAGCTTTCTTT. Its protein product is CASSFTPRNTEAFF.

The V call is TRBV7-2, the J call TRBJ2-7, with 8 bases matching TRBD1. The CDR3 runs 15 residues. From germline, CDR1 is SGHTA and CDR2 FQGNSA. Trimming took 3 bases from V and 4 from J; bases not matched to a gene: 8. The CDR3 sequence is CASSLSGQGWYEQYF. The DNA for the CDR3 is TGTGCCAGCAGCTTGTCCGGACAGGGATGGTACGAGCAGTACTTC.

This clone was detected only a few times. The gene calls are TRBV19 and TRBJ2-7; tentative D call: TRBD1 (6 bases). V lost 1 base, J lost 2 bases, and 12 bases lay in between. The germline V gene encodes CDR1 LNHDA and CDR2 SQIVND (reference sequence). CDR3 length equals 15 residues. The CDR3 DNA reads as TGTGCCAGTAGTATAGGGGCAGGGGTTCCCTACGAGCAGTACTTC. Translated: CASSIGAGVPYEQYF.

The chain is built from TRBV30 and TRBJ1-2; D gene ambiguous. The V gene lost 3 bases and the J gene lost 4 bases, with 12 bases spanning the gap. Germline V gene lookup returns CDR1 GTSNPN and CDR2 SVGIG (reference sequence). The CDR3 runs 13 residues. The CDR3: CAWRGLFSYGYTF. The CDR3 coding sequence is TGTGCCTGGAGAGGACTTTTCAGCTATGGCTACACCTTC.

This chain joins TRBV27 and TRBJ1-5; D is ambiguous. CDR1 MNHEY and CDR2 SMNVEV come from the germline V gene (reference sequence). This CDR3 contains 15 residues. V was trimmed by 3 bases and J by 1 base, leaving 10 bases between them. The CDR3 DNA follows: TGTGCCAGCAGTTTCTCACACCTCAGCAATCAGCCCCAGCATTTT. Translated: CASSFSHLSNQPQHF.

V is TRBV15 and J is TRBJ2-1; 9 nucleotides agree with TRBD2. V lost 11 bases, J lost 8 bases, and 16 bases stayed unmatched. CDR3 length: 15 amino acids. In germline, CDR1 is LNHNV, CDR2 YYDKDF (reference sequence). CDR3 sequence reads: CAAIAAGGGLHEQFF. DNA for the CDR3: TGTGCCGCTATCGCTGCGGGGGGGGGTTTGCATGAGCAGTTCTTC.

This clone showed up just a few times. This chain uses TRBV6-6 with TRBJ2-5, with D unclear. Trimming shortened V by 7 bases and J by 0 bases, and 18 bases separated the two germline ends. This CDR3 has 16 amino acids. Per the germline V gene, CDR1 is MNHNY and CDR2 is SVGAGI (reference sequence). CDR3 DNA sequence: TGTGCCAGCATCAATGGGTTAGCACCGTACCAAGAGACCCAGTACTTC. It codes for CASINGLAPYQETQYF.

This sequence joins TRBV5-1 and TRBJ2-1; possibly TRBD1 for D (7 bases). Trimming removed 1 base from V and 6 bases from J, with 11 bases in between. The CDR3 is 14 residues long. The germline V gene has CDR1 SGHRS and CDR2 YFSETQ. CDR3 region: CASSLQGEVNEQFF. CDR3 coding DNA: TGCGCCAGCAGCTTGCAGGGGGAGGTCAATGAGCAGTTCTTC.

The genes are TRBV6-4 and TRBJ2-3; D may be TRBD1 (5 bases). Germline assignment: CDR1 MRHNA and CDR2 SNTAGT. This CDR3 is 15 amino acids long. The V and J ends lost 0 bases and 1 base respectively, with 8 bases between them. CDR3 sequence (DNA): TGTGCCAGCAGTGACTCTCAGGGTGGCACAGATACGCAGTATTTT. Protein product: CASSDSQGGTDTQYF.

V gene TRBV19 combines with J gene TRBJ2-7, with 9 bases identical to TRBD2. Looked up from germline, CDR1 is LNHDA and CDR2 is SQIVND (reference sequence). The V and J ends lost 3 bases and 2 bases, in that order; junction bases with no gene match: 2. This CDR3 region has 14 residues. The CDR3 bases are TGTGCCAGTAGTATTGGCGGGGGGGCCTACGAGCAGTACTTC. Translation: CASSIGGGAYEQYF.

The chain employs TRBV6-1 and TRBJ1-4, with D perhaps matching TRBD1 (5 bases). The CDR3 runs 14 residues. In germline, CDR1 is MNHNS, CDR2 SASEGT. Trimming took 6 bases from V and 2 from J, leaving 10 bases between them. CDR3 sequence reads: CASSPRGTNEKLFF. In DNA form, the CDR3 reads TGTGCCAGCAGCCCAAGGGGTACTAATGAAAAACTGTTTTTT.

This clone was observed a few times. The chain recombines TRBV4-3 with TRBJ1-1; 7 bases are shared with TRBD1. Trimming cost V 3 bases and J 0 bases; bases outside gene matches: 13. The CDR3 totals 18 residues. Per germline, CDR1 LGHNA and CDR2 YSLEER. This CDR3 reads CASSHSRQGRGLNTEAFF. DNA for the CDR3: TGCGCCAGCAGCCACTCCAGACAGGGAAGGGGACTGAACACTGAAGCTTTCTTT.

The chain employs TRBV30 and TRBJ2-1, with 11 positions matching TRBD2. The germline V gene has CDR1 GTSNPN and CDR2 SVGIG (reference sequence). There are 15 residues in the CDR3. V trimming: 1 base; J trimming: 5 bases; junction bases outside the gene matches: 4. CDR3 DNA sequence: TGTGCCTGGAGTGCCACTAGCGGGGGCCACAATGAGCAGTTCTTC. Its translation: CAWSATSGGHNEQFF.

The rearrangement joins TRBV5-1 to TRBJ2-5; the match to TRBD1 covers 9 bases. Trimming at V came to 0 bases and at J to 5 bases, leaving 5 bases not matched to a gene. The CDR3 contains 15 residues. The germline V gene encodes CDR1 SGHRS and CDR2 YFSETQ. In DNA form, the CDR3 reads TGCGCCAGCAGCTTGGGACAGGGGGAGAGGGAGACCCAGTACTTC. It specifies CASSLGQGERETQYF.

The V gene is TRBV6-1, the J gene TRBJ2-5; 8 bases fit TRBD1. The germline gives CDR1 MNHNS, CDR2 SASEGT. There are 14 residues in the CDR3. The J segment lost 5 bases and the V segment lost 5 bases, leaving 7 bases of the junction unmatched. CDR3 in amino acids: CASSNAGGEETQYF. The CDR3 DNA follows: TGTGCCAGCAGTAACGCAGGGGGCGAGGAGACCCAGTACTTC.

CDR3 bases: TGTGCCAGTAGTATCCCCACAACTAATGAAAAACTGTTTTTT. This translates into CASSIPTTNEKLFF. The chain joins TRBV19 to TRBJ1-4; D gene unclear. This CDR3 is built from 14 residues. Germline CDR1 is LNHDA and CDR2 is SQIVND (reference sequence). Trimming pared 3 bases from V and 0 bases from J, leaving 5 bases between.

This clone was recorded once. The chain has TRBV9 and TRBJ2-4; 7 nucleotides line up with TRBD2. There are 15 residues in the CDR3. V trimming: 2 bases; J trimming: 2 bases; junction bases outside the gene matches: 4. Germline assignment: CDR1 SGDLS and CDR2 YYNGEE. This CDR3 is CASSVGGGTKNIQYF. The DNA of the CDR3 is TGTGCCAGCAGCGTTGGCGGGGGTACCAAAAACATTCAGTACTTC.

The chain has TRBV27 and TRBJ2-1; TRBD2 aligns across 13 bases. Per the germline V gene, CDR1 is MNHEY and CDR2 is SMNVEV (reference sequence). Trimming at V came to 2 bases and at J to 1 base, leaving 5 bases not matched to a gene. The CDR3 extends over 18 amino acids. The CDR3 DNA reads as TGTGCCAGCAGTTTAGAACTAGCGGGGGGGCTTTCCTACAATGAGCAGTTCTTC. Protein product: CASSLELAGGLSYNEQFF.

The V call is TRBV11-2, the J call TRBJ2-3, with 7 bases lining up with TRBD1. CDR1 and CDR2 from the germline V gene are SGHAT and FQNNGV. The V and J ends lost 5 bases and 4 bases, in that order; junction bases with no gene match: 12. The length of the CDR3 is 16 residues. The CDR3, as DNA: TGTGCCAGCAGCCCCCTCCTAGCAGGGGGAGCAGATACGCAGTATTTT. It codes for CASSPLLAGGADTQYF. The full variable domain, in which reference TRBV11-2 and TRBJ2-3 provide the parts outside the CDR3, is EAGVAQSPRYKIIEKRQSVAFWCNPISGHATLYWYQQILGQGPKLLIQFQNNGVVDDSQLPKDRFSAERLKGVDSTLKIQPAKLEDSAVYLCASSPLLAGGADTQYFGPGTRLTVL.

This clone was seen only a few times. V usage is TRBV5-6 and J usage is TRBJ2-7, with 8 bases fitting TRBD1. CDR3 length equals 14 residues. V was clipped by 0 bases and J by 7 bases; unmatched bases: 6. Germline CDR1 and CDR2: SGHDT and YYEEEE. The CDR3 is CASSLVQGAGEQYF. CDR3 DNA: TGTGCCAGCAGCTTGGTCCAGGGGGCGGGTGAGCAGTACTTC.